The sequence of this TCR beta chain was determined in a study of T cells in Graves' hyperthyroidism and ophthalmopathy. The source material, RNA transcripts, was used to amplify TCR beta CDR3 regions. First-round RT-PCR of the TCR CDR3 relied on the HTBI primer set. TCRdb passed the multiplex PCR reads through MiXCR, listing each CDR3 protein once. Altogether 700,000 or so distinct CDR3 sequences are present, roughly 17% being singletons, with the ten largest covering approximately 8.4%. Patients counted as stable if ophthalmopathy did not develop within 18 months. V gave up 0 bases and J gave up 3 bases, with 6 bases separating them. From germline, CDR1 is SGHKS and CDR2 YYEKEE (reference sequence). The CDR3 is made up of 14 amino acids.

The J gene is TRBJ2-2, the V gene TRBV5-5, with a tentative D call TRBD2 (5 bases). The sequencing input was blood. The clonotype was recovered from a man in his late teens or twenties with Graves' hyperthyroidism. Here the CDR3 reads CASSLERYTGELFF. The DNA for the CDR3 is TGTGCCAGCAGCTTGGAGCGGTACACCGGGGAGCTGTTTTTT. The full variable domain, completed using reference TRBV5-5 and TRBJ2-2, is DAGVTQSPTHLIKTRGQQVTLRCSPISGHKSVSWYQQVLGQGPQFIFQYYEKEERGRGNFPDRFSARQFPNYSSELNVNALLLGDSALYLCASSLERYTGELFFGEGSRLTVL.